The entry that follows covers one T cell receptor beta chain sequence. This clone was seen a few times. Its antigen target is currently unknown. It has no much larger one-base neighbor in the sample; base qualities were not kept. The data are from a study of shared T cell receptors in the human thymus (dated by TCRdb to about 2021). Looking at the study overall: The study examined how self-reactive, shared T-cell receptor alpha chains are generated in the human thymus.

The method behind the library was the immunoSEQ multiplex PCR assay. TCRdb carries this immuneACCESS record with in-frame sequences only. Its versions omit some clonotypes, under half of them owing to an unresolved V gene in the studies checked, with the rest unexplained. Counted in this sample were about 660,000 clones; roughly 88% of them appeared once. The ten largest clones add up to roughly 0.0097% of the sample. CDR1 and CDR2 are drawn from the germline V gene: LGHNA, YSLEER. Trimming leaves V shorter by 1 base and J shorter by 8 bases, with the junction holding 13 bases beyond the gene matches. The CDR3 covers 17 residues, taking in both the cysteine and the phenylalanine. The CDR3 DNA has 51 bases and is translated from base 1. The same sample was also studied in work on human thymus T cells. The second study reports: Donors were immunologically healthy infants undergoing open corrective cardiac surgery for congenital heart defects in Finland. Thymus tissue was collected as surgical resects that were removed during corrective cardiac surgery. Biased V and J gene segment usage appeared to be present in both thymic and peripheral blood repertoires. The related research found that thymic TCR repertoires overlapped highly between unrelated individuals. The study used eight infant thymus samples plus four related peripheral blood samples to characterize TCR alpha and beta repertoires. Donor ages ranged from 7 to 244 days, and the cohort comprised about six male and a couple of female infants. Thymocytes were freed from the tissue by mechanical means and kept at -70 degrees C as pellets of 10-30 million cells. A QIAsymphony instrument was used to extract genomic DNA from the frozen cell pellets. The immunoSEQ multiplex PCR assay was used to amplify the TCRB and TCRAD loci from a standardized quantity of quality-controlled genomic DNA. The amplicons covered the V(D)J region and were long enough to include the CDR3 and to identify the V and J genes. Amplicon sequencing was performed on an Illumina platform through the commercial immunoSEQ service. Primer bias and sequencing errors were corrected as previously described, and TCRAD and TCRB definitions were based on the IMGT database. immunoSEQ Analyzer 3.0 and VDJTools were used for repertoire analysis, which covered basic statistics, V/J segment usage, diversity estimates, rarefaction and pairwise overlap. Diversity was estimated with Chao1, ChaoE, Efron-Thisted, Shannon and inverse Simpson indices, and also on datasets down-sampled to the smallest sample. Repertoire overlap was assessed by strict matching of CDR3 nucleotide sequence, V gene and J gene, and clustering was done by Jaccard-based multidimensional scaling. On average, about 800,000 unique TCRB clonotypes were obtained from thymus samples, compared with approximately 84,000 from blood samples.

The source material was thymocytes. Recombination joined TRBV4-3 with TRBJ2-7, with TRBD2 matching 11 junction bases. The receptor comes from a boy in the first two years of life with a congenital heart defect. Donor details come from another sample of the same person, matched by shared clones. The DNA sequence is as follows: TGCGCCAGCAGCCAAGTTCCTAGCGGGGGGACACTGGCAAAGCAGTACTTC. This sequence encodes CASSQVPSGGTLAKQYF.